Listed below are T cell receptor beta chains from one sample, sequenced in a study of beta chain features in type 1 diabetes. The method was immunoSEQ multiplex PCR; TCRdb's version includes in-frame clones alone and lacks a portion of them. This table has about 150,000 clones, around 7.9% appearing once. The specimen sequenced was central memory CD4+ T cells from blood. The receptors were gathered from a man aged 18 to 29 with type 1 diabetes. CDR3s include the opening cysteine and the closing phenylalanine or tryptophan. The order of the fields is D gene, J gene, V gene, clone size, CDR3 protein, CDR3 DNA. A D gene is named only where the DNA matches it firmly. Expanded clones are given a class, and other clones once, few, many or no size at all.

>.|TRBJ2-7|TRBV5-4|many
CASSFRLGSGQTYEQYF
TGTGCCAGCAGCTTCCGGTTGGGTAGCGGACAAACCTACGAGCAGTACTTC
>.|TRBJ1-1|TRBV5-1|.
CASSPAQSNTEAFF
TGCGCCAGCAGCCCAGCACAGAGTAACACTGAAGCTTTCTTT
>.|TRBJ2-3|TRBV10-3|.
CATLAGASDTQYF
TGTGCCACACTAGCTGGGGCCTCAGATACGCAGTATTTT
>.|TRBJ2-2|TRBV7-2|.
CASSLVYAVNGELFF
TGTGCCAGCAGCTTAGTTTATGCGGTCAACGGGGAGCTGTTTTTT
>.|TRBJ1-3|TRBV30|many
CAWKARGGNTIYF
TGTGCCTGGAAGGCCCGAGGAGGCAACACCATATATTTT
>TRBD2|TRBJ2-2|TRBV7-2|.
CASSISGGAYTGELFF
TGTGCCAGCAGCATTAGCGGGGGGGCGTACACCGGGGAGCTGTTTTTT
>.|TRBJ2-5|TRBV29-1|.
CSVEGTVSDQETQYF
TGCAGCGTTGAAGGGACAGTTTCCGATCAAGAGACCCAGTACTTC
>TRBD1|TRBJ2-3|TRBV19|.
CASSQTGGKDTDTQYF
TGTGCCAGTAGCCAAACAGGGGGCAAGGACACAGATACGCAGTATTTT
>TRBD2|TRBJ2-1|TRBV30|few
CAWVPGLVSYNEQFF
TGTGCCTGGGTCCCGGGACTAGTGTCCTACAATGAGCAGTTCTTC
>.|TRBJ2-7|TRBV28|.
CASAPTQGGLREQYF
TGTGCCAGCGCCCCAACACAGGGGGGGTTGAGGGAGCAGTACTTC
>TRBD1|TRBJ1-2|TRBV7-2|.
CASSKTGGVRYTF
TGTGCCAGCAGCAAGACAGGGGGCGTTCGCTACACCTTC
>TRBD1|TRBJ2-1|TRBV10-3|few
CAISDGTGLSSRDNEQFF
TGTGCCATCAGTGACGGGACAGGGTTGAGTAGCCGAGACAATGAGCAGTTCTTC
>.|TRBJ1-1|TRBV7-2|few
CASSPGAPVGDTEAFF
TGTGCCAGCAGCCCAGGGGCCCCCGTCGGCGACACTGAAGCTTTCTTT
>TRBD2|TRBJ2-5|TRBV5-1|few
CASSYSSGGQETQYF
TGCGCCAGCAGCTATTCTAGCGGGGGCCAAGAGACCCAGTACTTC
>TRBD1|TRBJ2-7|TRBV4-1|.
CASQRETGAYEQYF
TGCGCCAGCCAGAGGGAGACAGGGGCGTACGAGCAGTACTTC
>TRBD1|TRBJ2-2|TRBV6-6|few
CASSDRGTGELFF
TGTGCCAGCAGTGACAGGGGTACCGGGGAGCTGTTTTTT
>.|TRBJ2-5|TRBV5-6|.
CASSRQETQYF
TGTGCCAGCAGCCGGCAAGAGACCCAGTACTTC
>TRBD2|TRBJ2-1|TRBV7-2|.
CASRRSGVYEQFF
TGTGCCAGCAGACGTAGCGGGGTCTATGAGCAGTTCTTC
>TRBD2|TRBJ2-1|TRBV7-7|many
CASSLMGGGENEQFF
TGTGCCAGCAGCTTAATGGGCGGGGGAGAAAATGAGCAGTTCTTC
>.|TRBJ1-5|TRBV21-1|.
CASSKRDRYSNQPQHF
TGTGCCAGCAGCAAAAGGGACAGGTATAGCAATCAGCCCCAGCATTTT
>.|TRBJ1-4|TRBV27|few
CASSLRRPTNEKLFF
TGTGCCAGCAGTTTAAGGCGGCCAACTAATGAAAAACTGTTTTTT
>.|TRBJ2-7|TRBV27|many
CASSFQGPPYEQYF
TGTGCCAGCAGTTTCCAGGGCCCGCCTTACGAGCAGTACTTC
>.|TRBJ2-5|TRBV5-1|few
CASSFNPEETQYF
TGCGCCAGCAGCTTTAACCCGGAAGAGACCCAGTACTTC
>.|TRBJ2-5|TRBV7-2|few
CASVGGGGGVETQYF
TGTGCCAGCGTAGGCGGGGGCGGAGGGGTAGAGACCCAGTACTTC
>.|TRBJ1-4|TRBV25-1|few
CASSEYYNRINEKLFF
TGTGCCAGCAGTGAATATTACAACAGGATAAATGAAAAACTGTTTTTT
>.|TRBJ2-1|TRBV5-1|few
CASSRPGSNEQFF
TGCGCCAGCAGTAGACCCGGGTCCAATGAGCAGTTCTTC
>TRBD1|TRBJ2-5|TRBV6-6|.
CAISQGASETQYF
TGTGCCATCAGCCAGGGGGCGAGTGAGACCCAGTACTTC
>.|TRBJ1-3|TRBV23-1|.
CAARDRNTIYF
TGCGCAGCCCGGGATAGAAACACCATATATTTT
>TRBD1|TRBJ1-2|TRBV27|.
CASSFFRGQGSYGYTF
TGTGCCAGCAGTTTCTTCCGAGGACAGGGAAGCTATGGCTACACCTTC
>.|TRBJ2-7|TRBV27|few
CASSSAGSYEQYF
TGTGCCAGCAGTTCCGCAGGGTCCTACGAGCAGTACTTC
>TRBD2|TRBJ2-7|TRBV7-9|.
CASSLGLAGGYEQYF
TGTGCCAGCAGCTTAGGACTAGCGGGGGGCTACGAGCAGTACTTC
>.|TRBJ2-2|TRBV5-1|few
CASSLQETGELFF
TGCGCCAGCAGCTTGCAGGAAACCGGGGAGCTGTTTTTT
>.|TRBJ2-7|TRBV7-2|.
CASSRTGSYEQYF
TGTGCCAGCAGCCGAACGGGATCCTACGAGCAGTACTTC
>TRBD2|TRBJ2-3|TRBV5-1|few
CASSPSGGSKSDTQYF
TGCGCCAGCAGCCCGTCTGGCGGGAGCAAGTCAGATACGCAGTATTTT
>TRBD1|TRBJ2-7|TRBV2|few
CASSGTGQISYEQYF
TGTGCCAGCAGCGGGACAGGCCAGATCTCCTACGAGCAGTACTTC
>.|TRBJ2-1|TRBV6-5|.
CASSPPLNNEQFF
TGTGCCAGCAGTCCCCCGTTAAACAATGAGCAGTTCTTC
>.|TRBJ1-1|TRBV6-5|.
CASSYREPEAFF
TGTGCCAGCAGCTACAGGGAGCCCGAAGCTTTCTTT
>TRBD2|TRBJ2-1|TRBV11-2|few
CASSQSLAGDEQFF
TGTGCCAGCAGTCAATCACTAGCGGGAGATGAGCAGTTCTTC
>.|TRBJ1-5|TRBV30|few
CAWSVGQGTQPQHF
TGTGCCTGGAGTGTAGGTCAGGGAACTCAGCCCCAGCATTTT
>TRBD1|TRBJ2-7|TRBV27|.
CASSLNWDRGLYEQYF
TGTGCCAGCAGTTTAAACTGGGACAGGGGGCTCTACGAGCAGTACTTC
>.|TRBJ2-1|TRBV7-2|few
CASSISRGAGFNEQFF
TGTGCCAGCAGCATATCGCGGGGTGCGGGGTTCAATGAGCAGTTCTTC
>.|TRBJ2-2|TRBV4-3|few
CASSRGDTGELFF
TGCGCCAGCAGCCGCGGTGACACCGGGGAGCTGTTTTTT
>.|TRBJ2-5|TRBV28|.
CAIEDSETQYF
TGTGCCATAGAGGACAGCGAGACCCAGTACTTC
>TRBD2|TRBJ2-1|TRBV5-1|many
CASTRGGEGYNEQFF
TGCGCCAGCACCCGCGGGGGGGAAGGTTACAATGAGCAGTTCTTC
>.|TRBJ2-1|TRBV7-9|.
CASSRGGLDNEQFF
TGTGCCAGCAGCCGAGGGGGTTTGGACAATGAGCAGTTCTTC
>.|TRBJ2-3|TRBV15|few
CATHPVTPNTDTQYF
TGTGCCACCCACCCCGTGACACCTAACACAGATACGCAGTATTTT
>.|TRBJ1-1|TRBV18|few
CASSLNKGSVGNTEAFF
TGTGCCAGCTCACTGAACAAGGGTAGCGTGGGGAACACTGAAGCTTTCTTT
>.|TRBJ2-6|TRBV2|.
CASSEQGGIYLSGANVLTF
TGTGCCAGCAGTGAACAGGGGGGAATCTACCTCTCTGGGGCCAACGTCCTGACTTTC
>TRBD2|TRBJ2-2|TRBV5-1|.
CASSLGASGGSGELFF
TGCGCCAGCAGCTTGGGAGCAAGCGGGGGATCTGGGGAGCTGTTTTTT
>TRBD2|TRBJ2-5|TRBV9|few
CASSQEAGRFQETQYF
TGTGCCAGCTCCCAAGAAGCGGGGCGTTTCCAAGAGACCCAGTACTTC
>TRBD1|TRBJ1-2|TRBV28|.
CASSLFQQGARGYGYTF
TGTGCCAGCAGTTTATTCCAACAGGGGGCGCGGGGCTATGGCTACACCTTC
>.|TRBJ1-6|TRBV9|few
CASSAQGQTSSYNSPLHF
TGTGCCAGCAGCGCCCAAGGACAGACCAGCTCCTATAATTCACCCCTCCACTTT